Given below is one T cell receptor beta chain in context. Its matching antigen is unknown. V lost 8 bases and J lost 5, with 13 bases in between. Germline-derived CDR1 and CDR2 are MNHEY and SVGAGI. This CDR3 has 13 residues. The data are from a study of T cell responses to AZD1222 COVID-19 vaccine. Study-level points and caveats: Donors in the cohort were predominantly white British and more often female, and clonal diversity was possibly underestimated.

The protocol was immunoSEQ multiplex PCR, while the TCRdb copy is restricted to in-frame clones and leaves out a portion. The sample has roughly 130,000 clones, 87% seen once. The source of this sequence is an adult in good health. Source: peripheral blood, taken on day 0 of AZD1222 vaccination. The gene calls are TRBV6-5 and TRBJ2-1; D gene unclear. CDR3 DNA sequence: TGTGCCAGCCTCGACTCAGGAAACAATGAGCAGTTCTTC. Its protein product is CASLDSGNNEQFF.